The next 9 T cell receptor beta chains were all read from a single sample in a study of T cells in Graves' hyperthyroidism and ophthalmopathy. Researchers took RNA transcripts and amplified the TCR beta CDR3 regions from them. The TCR CDR3 first-round RT-PCR relied on the HTBI primer set. One entry per CDR3 protein results from TCRdb running MiXCR on the multiplex PCR reads. The repertoire holds 700,000 or so distinct CDR3 sequences, with about 15% as singletons. Sequencing input: blood. Source of these receptors: a man aged 18 to 30 with Graves' hyperthyroidism.

This clonotype was seen repeatedly, ten times or more. V and J are TRBV27 and TRBJ2-7; D uncertain. Per the germline V gene, CDR1 is MNHEY and CDR2 is SMNVEV (reference sequence). This CDR3 is 13 amino acids long. Trimming took off 6 bases at V and 2 bases at J, with 11 bases between the two ends. The CDR3 loop is CASSLFPPYEQYF. CDR3 coding DNA: TGTGCCAGCAGCCTCTTCCCCCCCTACGAGCAGTACTTC.

In its sample, this clonotype was seen many times. The chain employs TRBV2 and TRBJ2-5, with TRBD1 matching 8 bases. The CDR3 is 14 residues long. In germline, CDR1 is SNHLY, CDR2 FYNNEI. Unmatched junction bases numbered 4, after V lost 2 bases and J lost 5 bases. The CDR3 DNA reads as TGTGCCAGCAGTGAATCGCAGGGGGCCGAGACCCAGTACTTC. This gives the protein CASSESQGAETQYF.

The J gene is TRBJ2-6, the V gene TRBV5-6; D not resolved. V was shortened by 1 base and J by 0 bases, with 5 bases between the two germline ends. In germline, CDR1 is SGHDT, CDR2 YYEEEE. CDR3 length equals 15 residues. The CDR3 region is CASSLKDSGANVLTF. CDR3 coding DNA: TGTGCCAGCAGCTTGAAGGACTCTGGGGCCAACGTCCTGACTTTC.

The chain employs TRBV2 and TRBJ2-6; no definite D call. CDR3 length: 13 amino acids. Looked up from germline, CDR1 is SNHLY and CDR2 is FYNNEI. V was pared by 7 bases and J by 2 bases, with 6 bases between. CDR3 bases: TGTGCCAGCATTCTGACTGGGGCCAACGTCCTGACTTTC. Its translation is CASILTGANVLTF.

This clonotype has more than one count but fewer than ten. The chain uses TRBV5-5 and TRBJ1-2, with 9 bases matching TRBD1. With V trimmed by 4 bases and J by 5 bases, 12 bases remained unmatched. Germline loops: CDR1 SGHKS, CDR2 YYEKEE (reference sequence). CDR3 length: 16 amino acids. CDR3 sequence: CASSPGTGTNWYGYTF. In DNA, the CDR3 is TGTGCCAGCAGCCCCGGGACAGGGACGAATTGGTATGGCTACACCTTC.

This clonotype was observed a handful of times. The rearrangement links TRBV20-1 to TRBJ2-2; D uncertain. The CDR3 length is 15 residues. Looked up from germline, CDR1 is DFQATT and CDR2 is SNEGSKA (reference sequence). Trimming pared 0 bases from V and 1 base from J, leaving 9 bases between. The CDR3 coding sequence is TGCAGTGCTAGAGATCCCGGGCTGAACACCGGGGAGCTGTTTTTT. This sequence encodes CSARDPGLNTGELFF.

A few counts support this clonotype. The chain couples TRBV25-1 to TRBJ2-5, with D possibly TRBD2 on 6 matching bases. Germline V gives CDR1 MGHDK, CDR2 SYGVNS. The CDR3 has 12 amino acids. Trimming left V 11 bases short and J 5 bases short, with 15 bases between. In nucleotides, the CDR3 is TGTGCCTCGGGGGTAGGGGCCGAGACCCAGTACTTC. Amino acid sequence: CASGVGAETQYF.

The chain is built from TRBV30 and TRBJ1-1; a weak D match, TRBD1 (5 bases). V was clipped by 0 bases and J by 4 bases, with 9 bases between them. Germline CDR1 GTSNPN, CDR2 SVGIG (reference sequence). The CDR3 extends over 13 amino acids. The CDR3 sequence is CAWSVGEVTEAFF. CDR3 coding DNA: TGTGCCTGGAGTGTGGGGGAGGTCACTGAAGCTTTCTTT.

Ten or more counts support this clonotype. The chain uses TRBV20-1 and TRBJ1-4; D unclear. Germline V gene lookup returns CDR1 DFQATT and CDR2 SNEGSKA (reference sequence). This CDR3 contains 13 residues. V was shortened by 6 bases and J by 8 bases, with 16 bases between the two germline ends. The CDR3 nucleotides read TGCAGTGCACAGACCGGGGTTGGAGAAAAACTGTTTTTT. This gives the protein CSAQTGVGEKLFF.